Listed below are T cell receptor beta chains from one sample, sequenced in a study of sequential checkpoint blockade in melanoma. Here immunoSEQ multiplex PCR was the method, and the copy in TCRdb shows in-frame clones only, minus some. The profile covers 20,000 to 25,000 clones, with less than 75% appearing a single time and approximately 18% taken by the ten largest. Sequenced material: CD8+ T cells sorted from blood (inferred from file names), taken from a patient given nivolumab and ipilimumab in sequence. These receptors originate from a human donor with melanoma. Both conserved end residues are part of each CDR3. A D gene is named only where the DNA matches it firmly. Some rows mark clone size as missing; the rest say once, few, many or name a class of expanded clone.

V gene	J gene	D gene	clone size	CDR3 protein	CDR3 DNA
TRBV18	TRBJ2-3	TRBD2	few	CASLAGLVNTDTQYF	TGTGCCAGCTTAGCGGGACTTGTCAACACAGATACGCAGTATTTT
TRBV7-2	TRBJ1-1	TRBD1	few	CASRRTGLGTEAFF	TGTGCCAGCAGGCGGACAGGGCTGGGCACTGAAGCTTTCTTT
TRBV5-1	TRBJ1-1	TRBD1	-	CASSSTTDRPYTEAFF	TGCGCCAGCAGCTCCACCACGGACAGGCCTTACACTGAAGCTTTCTTT
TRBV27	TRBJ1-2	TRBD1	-	CASSLDRANYGYTF	TGTGCCAGCAGTTTGGACAGGGCTAACTATGGCTACACCTTC
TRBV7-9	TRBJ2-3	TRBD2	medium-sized	CASSGGGWVSTDTQYF	TGTGCCAGCAGCGGGGGGGGATGGGTAAGCACAGATACGCAGTATTTT
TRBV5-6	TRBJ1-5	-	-	CASSLGGSQPQHF	TGTGCCAGCAGCCTCGGGGGGTCTCAGCCCCAGCATTTT
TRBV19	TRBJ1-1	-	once	CASRDTKAFF	TGTGCCAGTCGGGACACTAAAGCTTTCTTT
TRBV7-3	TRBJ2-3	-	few	CASSPIGGPTDTQYF	TGTGCCAGCAGCCCTATAGGAGGACCCACAGATACGCAGTATTTT
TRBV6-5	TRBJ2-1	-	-	CASSYSKGVGNEQFF	TGTGCCAGCAGTTACTCGAAAGGGGTCGGGAATGAGCAGTTCTTC
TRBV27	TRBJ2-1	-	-	CASSLGSYYNEQFF	TGTGCCAGCAGTTTGGGCAGTTACTACAATGAGCAGTTCTTC
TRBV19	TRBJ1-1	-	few	CASQGDTEAFF	TGTGCCAGCCAAGGAGACACTGAAGCTTTCTTT
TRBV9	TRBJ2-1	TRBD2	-	CASSVGGGPGNEQFF	TGTGCCAGCAGCGTAGGCGGGGGGCCGGGGAATGAGCAGTTCTTC
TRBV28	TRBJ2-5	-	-	CASSPPTVYQETQYF	TGTGCCAGCAGCCCGCCGACAGTGTACCAAGAGACCCAGTACTTC
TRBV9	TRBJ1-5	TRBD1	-	CASSVGGGGYQPQHF	TGTGCCAGCAGCGTAGGAGGGGGCGGCTATCAGCCCCAGCATTTT
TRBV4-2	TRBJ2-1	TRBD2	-	CASSQGAGGSNEQFF	TGTGCCAGCAGCCAAGGTGCGGGGGGGTCCAATGAGCAGTTCTTC
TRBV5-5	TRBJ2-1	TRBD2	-	CASSALAVPDNNEQFF	TGTGCCAGCAGCGCACTAGCGGTACCTGATAACAATGAGCAGTTCTTC
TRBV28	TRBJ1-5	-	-	CASTFGEGVQPQHF	TGTGCCAGCACTTTCGGGGAGGGGGTTCAGCCCCAGCATTTT
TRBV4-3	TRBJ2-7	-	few	CASSQDGLRLNEQYF	TGCGCCAGCAGCCAAGATGGGTTGAGGCTCAACGAGCAGTACTTC
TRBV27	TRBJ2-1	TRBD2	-	CASSIAGGYNEQFF	TGTGCCAGCAGTATTGCGGGGGGATACAATGAGCAGTTCTTC
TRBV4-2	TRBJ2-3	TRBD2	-	CASSQSTGGTDTQYF	TGTGCCAGCAGCCAATCAACGGGGGGGACAGATACGCAGTATTTT
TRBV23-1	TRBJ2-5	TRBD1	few	CASSLNAGGLETQYF	TGTGCCAGCAGCTTAAACGCAGGGGGCCTAGAGACCCAGTACTTC
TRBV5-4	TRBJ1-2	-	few	CASSSRQAGYTF	TGTGCCAGCAGCTCGCGACAGGCTGGCTACACCTTC
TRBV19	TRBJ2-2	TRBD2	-	CASSIRRGGESGELFF	TGTGCCAGTAGTATCCGTCGGGGGGGCGAATCCGGGGAGCTGTTTTTT
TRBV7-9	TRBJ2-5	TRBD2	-	CASTSTSGGFEITETQYF	TGTGCCAGTACTTCGACTAGCGGGGGGTTTGAGATAACAGAGACCCAGTACTTC
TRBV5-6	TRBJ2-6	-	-	CASSFQSGANVLTF	TGTGCCAGCAGCTTCCAATCTGGGGCCAACGTCCTGACTTTC
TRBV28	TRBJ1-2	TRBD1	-	CASSLYRGTGYGYTF	TGTGCCAGCAGTTTATACCGCGGGACAGGATATGGCTACACCTTC
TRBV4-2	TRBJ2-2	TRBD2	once	CASSHGPSGNTGELFF	TGTGCCAGCAGCCACGGACCTAGCGGGAACACCGGGGAGCTGTTTTTT
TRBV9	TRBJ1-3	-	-	CASSPGIGLGNTIYF	TGTGCCAGCAGCCCAGGGATCGGGTTAGGAAACACCATATATTTT
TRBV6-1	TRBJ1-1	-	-	CASSAGFSEAFF	TGTGCCAGCAGCGCGGGGTTTTCTGAAGCTTTCTTT
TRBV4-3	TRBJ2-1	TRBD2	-	CASSQDTSGYNEQFF	TGCGCCAGCAGCCAAGATACTAGCGGCTACAATGAGCAGTTCTTC
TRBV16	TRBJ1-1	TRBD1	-	CASSPGQGTTEAFF	TGTGCCAGCAGCCCCGGACAGGGGACCACTGAAGCTTTCTTT
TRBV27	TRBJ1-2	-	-	CASGVLGGNYGYTF	TGTGCCAGTGGGGTTCTCGGGGGGAACTATGGCTACACCTTC
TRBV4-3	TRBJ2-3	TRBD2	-	CASSRTSWGTDTQYF	TGCGCCAGCAGCCGGACTAGCTGGGGCACAGATACGCAGTATTTT
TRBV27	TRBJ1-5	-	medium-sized	CASSSGDNQPQHF	TGTGCCAGCAGCTCCGGGGACAATCAGCCCCAGCATTTT
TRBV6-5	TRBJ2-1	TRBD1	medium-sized	CASGGTGPYNEQFF	TGTGCCAGCGGTGGGACAGGGCCTTACAATGAGCAGTTCTTC
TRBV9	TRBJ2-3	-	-	CASNPGSIIRDTQYF	TGTGCCAGCAATCCAGGGTCGATAATAAGAGATACGCAGTATTTT
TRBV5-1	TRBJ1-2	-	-	CASSLVGRGYTF	TGCGCCAGCAGCTTGGTTGGGAGGGGCTACACCTTC
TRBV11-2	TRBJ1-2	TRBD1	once	CASSHGQGANYGYTF	TGTGCCAGCAGCCACGGACAGGGGGCTAACTATGGCTACACCTTC
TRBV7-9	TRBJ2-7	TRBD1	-	CASSPGQRLYEQYF	TGTGCCAGCAGCCCGGGACAGCGCCTCTACGAGCAGTACTTC
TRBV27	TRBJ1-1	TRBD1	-	CASENSGGTEAFF	TGTGCCAGCGAAAATTCAGGGGGCACTGAAGCTTTCTTT
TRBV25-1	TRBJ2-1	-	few	CASSDQVLRQFF	TGTGCCAGCAGTGACCAGGTTCTTAGGCAGTTCTTC